This T cell receptor beta chain was captured in a study of response to subunit inactivated influenza vaccine (dated by TCRdb to about 2018). Regarding the study in general: The study used deep quantitative T cell receptor repertoire profiling to track responses to a trivalent subunit inactivated influenza vaccine.

The CDR3 covers 15 residues, taking in both the cysteine and the phenylalanine. Solely the CDR3 DNA is kept, with 45 bases framed from the first base. Trimming leaves V shorter by 4 bases and J shorter by 10 bases, with the junction holding 9 bases beyond the gene matches. As encoded in the germline V gene, CDR1 is SGHRS while CDR2 is YFSETQ. The paper as a whole reports these results and caveats: The authors suggested that each seasonal influenza vaccination may recruit only a limited number of new T cells.

Library method: RT-PCR. Sequencing took place on an Illumina HiSeq 2500. Through fastp at Q25 and MiXCR, TCRdb rebuilt clones from the public reads, retaining in-frame beta chains. Each record represents a unique CDR3 protein, reported with the most common genes and DNA among its rows. The sample includes about 700,000 distinct CDR3 sequences, with around 14% observed a single time. The leading ten clones occupy roughly 12% of the sample. A word on this clonotype: No cognate antigen has been identified for it. No base quality information exists; no much larger clone differs at one position.

Sequenced material: PBMCs from blood, taken 11 to 12 days after vaccination. The chain was built from TRBV5-1 and TRBJ2-1, and 12 bases in between align with TRBD2. This TCR derives from a man aged 45-65 years who received an inactivated influenza vaccine. Donor details come from another sample of the same person, matched by shared clones. The DNA sequence follows: TGCGCCAGCAGCACCGGACTAGCGGGGCTCGGGGAGCAGTTCTTC. It translates to CASSTGLAGLGEQFF.